This passage covers 12 T cell receptor beta chains from one sample sequenced in a study of CXCR3-negative and CXCR3-positive naive CD8 T cells (dated by TCRdb to between 2019 and 2020). Sequencing used a NextSeq 550. The Human TCR Profiling Kit (MiLaboratory) was used to prepare UMI-labeled 5' RACE TRB cDNA libraries. Reprocessed by TCRdb, the reads give a single entry per CDR3 protein sequence, without DNA. The sample table holds fewer than 95,000 distinct CDR3 sequences. Of the sample, less than 1.1% is held by the ten largest clones. Sequencing used naive CXCR3- CD8+ T cells from blood. Taken with the paper, the label for cell subset or site translates to: CD45RO-CCR7+CD27+CD95- naive CD8+ T cells lacking CXCR3 (TNR3-). These receptors came from a human donor in good health. Some clones in this sample may be carry-over from other donors' samples.

V and J are TRBV28 and TRBJ2-3. The length of the CDR3 is 12 residues. In germline, CDR1 is MDHEN, CDR2 SYDVKM. The CDR3 protein is CASSAHTDTQYF.

This chain connects TRBV7-9 to TRBJ2-5. The CDR3 is 13 residues long. Germline assignment: CDR1 SEHNR and CDR2 FQNEAQ (reference sequence). This chain's CDR3 is CASSPGRWETQYF.

The chain employs TRBV12-3 or TRBV12-4 and TRBJ2-1; without DNA, the TCRdb call of TRBD2 cannot be checked. This CDR3 spans 16 amino acids. The CDR3 loop is CASSFSSGSLNNEQFF.

J is TRBJ1-2 and V is TRBV7-9; TCRdb returns TRBD1, unconfirmable since there is no DNA. The CDR3 runs to 15 residues. Germline CDR1 reads SEHNR; CDR2 reads FQNEAQ (reference sequence). CDR3 in amino acids: CASSLTGDPNYGYTF. Filled out from reference TRBV7-9 and TRBJ1-2, the complete variable domain reads DTGVSQNPRHKITKRGQNVTFRCDPISEHNRLYWYRQTLGQGPEFLTYFQNEAQLEKSRLLSDRFSAERPKGSFSTLEIQRTEQGDSAMYLCASSLTGDPNYGYTFGSGTRLTVV.

The chain uses TRBV7-8 and TRBJ2-7; TCRdb calls TRBD2, which cannot be checked without DNA. CDR1 is SGHVS, CDR2 FQNEAQ, per germline. The CDR3 spans 16 residues. CDR3 loop: CASSLDGLALTYEQYF. Complete variable domain (other parts from reference TRBV7-8 and TRBJ2-7): GAGVSQSPRYKVAKRGQDVALRCDPISGHVSLFWYQQALGQGPEFLTYFQNEAQLDKSGLPSDRFFAERPEGSVSTLKIQRTQQEDSAVYLCASSLDGLALTYEQYFGPGTRLTVT.

The chain has TRBV6-6 and TRBJ1-5. Per germline, CDR1 MNHNY and CDR2 SVGAGI (reference sequence). This CDR3 contains 18 residues. CDR3 amino acids: CASGILEGQSDSNQPQHF.

This chain connects TRBV28 to TRBJ2-7. Germline CDR1 MDHEN, CDR2 SYDVKM. The CDR3 is made up of 11 amino acids. This chain's CDR3 is CASSFSGEQYF.

This sequence joins TRBV11-3 and TRBJ2-1; TCRdb designates TRBD2, a call that cannot be tested without DNA. The CDR3 covers 15 residues. The germline CDR1 and CDR2 sequences are SGHNT and YENEEA. This chain's CDR3 is CASSSRVAGYNEQFF.

The chain uses TRBV6-1 and TRBJ1-2; TCRdb's D call, TRBD1, is unchecked because there is no DNA. CDR3 size: 14 residues. Germline CDR1 and CDR2: MNHNS and SASEGT. The CDR3 loop reads CASSEPGGHYGYTF.

The rearrangement links TRBV29-1 to TRBJ2-7; TCRdb picks TRBD1, but there is no DNA to check that call. CDR1 and CDR2 (germline): SQVTM, ANQGSEA. This CDR3 spans 12 amino acids. This CDR3 reads CSFRENSYEQYF.

The chain carries TRBV7-9 and TRBJ2-7; lacking DNA, the TRBD1 call made by TCRdb goes unchecked. Germline assignment: CDR1 SEHNR and CDR2 FQNEAQ (reference sequence). CDR3 length: 14 amino acids. The CDR3 sequence: CASSAPAGTYEQYF.

The chain is built from TRBV25-1 and TRBJ2-7. The germline gives CDR1 MGHDK, CDR2 SYGVNS. This CDR3 contains 13 residues. The CDR3 region is CASSDVSSYEQYF.